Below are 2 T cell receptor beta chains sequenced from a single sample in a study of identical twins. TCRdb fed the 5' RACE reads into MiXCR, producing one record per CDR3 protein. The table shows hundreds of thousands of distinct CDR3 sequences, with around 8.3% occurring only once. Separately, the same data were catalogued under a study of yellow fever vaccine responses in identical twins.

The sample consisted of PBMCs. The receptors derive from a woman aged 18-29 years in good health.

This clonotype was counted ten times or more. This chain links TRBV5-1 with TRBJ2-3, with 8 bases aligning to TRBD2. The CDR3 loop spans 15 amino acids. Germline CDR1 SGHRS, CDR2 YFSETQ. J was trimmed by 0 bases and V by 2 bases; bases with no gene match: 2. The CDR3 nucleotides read TGCGCCAGCAGCTTACTAGCGGACAGCACAGATACGCAGTATTTT. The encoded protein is CASSLLADSTDTQYF.

The CDR3 reads CASSEPRTSAYEQYF. Here the CDR3 DNA reads TGTGCCAGCAGTGAACCACGGACTAGCGCCTACGAGCAGTACTTC. The chain joins TRBV2 to TRBJ2-7, with TRBD2 matching over 9 bases. Germline trimming cut 2 bases from V and 2 bases from J; bases unmatched to any gene: 4. The CDR3 extends over 15 amino acids. CDR1 is SNHLY, CDR2 FYNNEI, per germline.